This T cell receptor beta chain derives from a study of blood T cells in healthy people across ages. A J-beta primer mix and a sample-barcoded 5' primer were used in a second PCR of about 6 to 12 cycles. TCRdb recomputed calls from the 5' RACE reads with MiXCR, one row per CDR3 protein. The sample lists over a million distinct CDR3 sequences, under 55% occurring once. This CDR3 comprises 14 residues. Germline V gives CDR1 SNHLY, CDR2 FYNNEI. The J segment lost 3 bases and the V segment lost 6 bases, leaving 5 bases of the junction unmatched. This clonotype originated in a woman under 30 in good health. The chain combines TRBV2 with TRBJ2-3; 8 bases line up with TRBD1. Source material: blood. The CDR3 loop reads CASRDDRGTDTQYF. In DNA, the CDR3 is TGTGCCAGCAGGGATGACAGGGGAACAGATACGCAGTATTTT.